A selection of T cell receptor beta chains follows, all from one sample in a study of T cell repertoires in cytomegalovirus infection. From the reads, TCRdb called clonotypes with MiXCR, one entry per CDR3 protein. This sample has under 800,000 distinct CDR3 sequences, with 20% to 25% found just once. Sequencing used CD8+ T cells from PBMCs. These receptors originate from a human donor in good health (CMV status not recorded). Some clones in this sample may be carry-over from other donors' samples. The CDR3 runs from the conserved cysteine through the conserved F or W. A D gene is named only where the DNA matches it firmly. Not every row has a clone size; where given, it reads once, few, many or a size class.

clone_size	v_call	j_call	d_call	cdr3_aa	cdr3_nt
NA	TRBV28	TRBJ2-5	NA	CASSLFRVVEETQYF	TGTGCCAGCAGTTTATTCAGGGTCGTTGAGGAGACCCAGTACTTC
many	TRBV7-6	TRBJ2-2	NA	CASSLRLSNTGELFF	TGTGCCAGCAGCTTAAGACTTTCGAACACCGGGGAGCTGTTTTTT
NA	TRBV6-2/TRBV6-3	TRBJ2-3	TRBD2	CASTSWEGETDTQYF	TGTGCCAGCACCTCCTGGGAGGGCGAAACAGATACGCAGTATTTT
NA	TRBV6-2/TRBV6-3	TRBJ2-1	NA	CASSYRGFNNEQFF	TGTGCCAGCAGTTACAGGGGATTCAACAATGAGCAGTTCTTC
few	TRBV6-2/TRBV6-3	TRBJ2-4	NA	CASSYGTWEYF	TGTGCCAGCAGTTACGGGACTTGGGAGTACTTC
few	TRBV4-1	TRBJ2-7	NA	CASSQGTAKAYEQYF	TGCGCCAGCAGCCAAGGGACAGCAAAGGCCTACGAGCAGTACTTC
many	TRBV7-2	TRBJ1-1	TRBD1	CASSPGTGREWTEAFF	TGTGCCAGCAGCCCTGGGACAGGGCGTGAATGGACTGAAGCTTTCTTT
few	TRBV19	TRBJ2-7	NA	CASSIRADSYEQYF	TGTGCCAGTAGTATTAGGGCGGATTCCTACGAGCAGTACTTC
many	TRBV6-5	TRBJ2-1	NA	CASGRSSYNEQFF	TGTGCCAGCGGCAGAAGCTCCTACAATGAGCAGTTCTTC
many	TRBV7-8	TRBJ2-1	TRBD2	CASSLIGTSGALSYNEQFF	TGTGCCAGCAGCTTAATAGGGACTAGCGGAGCCCTTTCCTACAATGAGCAGTTCTTC
NA	TRBV27	TRBJ2-1	TRBD1	CASSNRDRGFYEQFF	TGTGCCAGCAGTAACCGGGACAGGGGTTTCTATGAGCAGTTCTTC
few	TRBV29-1	TRBJ2-3	TRBD2	CSVAYVLAGDRRDTQYF	TGCAGCGTGGCTTACGTCCTAGCGGGGGACCGCCGAGATACGCAGTATTTT
few	TRBV28	TRBJ1-4	NA	CASSPPRVGEKLFF	TGTGCCAGCAGCCCACCCCGCGTGGGTGAAAAACTGTTTTTT
NA	TRBV10-3	TRBJ1-5	TRBD1	CAISGQGGNQPQHF	TGTGCCATCAGTGGACAGGGTGGCAATCAGCCCCAGCATTTT
NA	TRBV11-2	TRBJ2-1	NA	CASTLFVTFPAYNEQFF	TGTGCCAGCACCTTGTTCGTAACTTTTCCGGCCTACAATGAGCAGTTCTTC
NA	TRBV15	TRBJ2-1	NA	CATSRERHNEQFF	TGTGCCACCAGCAGAGAGCGGCACAATGAGCAGTTCTTC
NA	TRBV20-1	TRBJ2-1	NA	CSARGDVSSYNEQFF	TGCAGTGCTAGAGGGGATGTAAGTTCATACAATGAGCAGTTCTTC
few	TRBV7-2	TRBJ1-1	TRBD1	CASSLVDRANTEAFF	TGTGCCAGCAGCTTAGTGGACAGGGCGAACACTGAAGCTTTCTTT
NA	TRBV28	TRBJ1-5	TRBD1	CASSRPGQGAQPQHF	TGTGCCAGCAGCCGACCGGGACAGGGGGCTCAGCCCCAGCATTTT
many	TRBV12-3/TRBV12-4	TRBJ2-7	NA	CASSATGTYYEQYF	TGTGCCAGCAGTGCGACCGGGACCTACTACGAGCAGTACTTC
NA	TRBV20-1	TRBJ2-1	TRBD2	CSARDLLRRTISGARVWEYNEQFF	TGCAGTGCTAGAGATCTTTTACGGCGGACGATAAGCGGGGCCCGCGTTTGGGAGTACAATGAGCAGTTCTTC
NA	TRBV27	TRBJ2-5	TRBD2	CASTRSGGAQEAQYF	TGTGCCAGCACGCGTAGCGGGGGGGCCCAAGAGGCCCAGTACTTC
NA	TRBV12-3/TRBV12-4	TRBJ1-2	NA	CASSPGRAEVYGYTF	TGTGCCAGCAGCCCGGGGCGGGCCGAGGTCTATGGCTACACCTTC
NA	TRBV7-9	TRBJ2-5	NA	CASSLGAQSGRGKWQETQYF	TGTGCCAGCAGCTTAGGAGCCCAAAGCGGTCGGGGAAAGTGGCAAGAGACCCAGTACTTC
few	TRBV20-1	TRBJ1-2	NA	CSAVRQAYYGYTF	TGCAGTGCAGTTAGACAGGCATACTATGGCTACACCTTC
many	TRBV12-5	TRBJ1-5	NA	CASGDRNQPQHF	TGTGCTAGTGGGGACAGAAATCAGCCCCAGCATTTT
few	TRBV27	TRBJ1-1	NA	CASSSIDRTNTEAFF	TGTGCCAGCAGTTCAATTGACAGAACGAACACTGAAGCTTTCTTT
few	TRBV19	TRBJ1-5	NA	CASSMGGTYNQPQHF	TGTGCCAGTAGTATGGGAGGGACATACAATCAGCCCCAGCATTTT
NA	TRBV6-6	TRBJ1-2	TRBD1	CASSYGTGFGYTF	TGTGCCAGCAGTTACGGGACAGGGTTTGGCTACACCTTC
NA	TRBV14	TRBJ2-1	NA	CASSPHRANEQFF	TGTGCCAGCAGCCCTCACAGGGCCAATGAGCAGTTCTTC
few	TRBV14	TRBJ2-7	NA	CASSQFHREKQYF	TGTGCCAGCAGCCAATTTCACAGGGAGAAGCAGTACTTC
few	TRBV5-4	TRBJ1-2	NA	CASSLPRGGYGYTF	TGTGCCAGCAGCTTGCCCCGGGGGGGGTATGGCTACACCTTC
few	TRBV29-1	TRBJ2-1	TRBD2	CSVEGRGGDNEQFF	TGCAGCGTTGAGGGGAGGGGAGGGGACAATGAGCAGTTCTTC
many	TRBV7-6	TRBJ2-1	TRBD1	CASSPPGQAGNEQFF	TGTGCCAGCAGCCCCCCGGGACAGGCGGGCAATGAGCAGTTCTTC
NA	TRBV6-2/TRBV6-3	TRBJ1-1	TRBD1	CASSTTGVGEAFF	TGTGCCAGCAGTACGACAGGGGTGGGTGAAGCTTTCTTT
NA	TRBV9	TRBJ2-2	NA	CASSGLGRSTGELFF	TGTGCCAGCAGCGGGCTGGGACGGAGCACCGGGGAGCTGTTTTTT
many	TRBV2	TRBJ2-2	NA	CASSASVLAGELFF	TGTGCCAGCAGTGCGTCCGTTCTCGCCGGGGAGCTGTTTTTT
few	TRBV7-9	TRBJ1-1	NA	CASSPPEENTEAFF	TGTGCCAGCAGCCCCCCTGAAGAGAACACTGAAGCTTTCTTT
many	TRBV20-1	TRBJ1-5	TRBD1	CSAREGQDYQPQHF	TGCAGTGCGAGAGAGGGACAGGATTATCAGCCCCAGCATTTT
NA	TRBV29-1	TRBJ1-1	TRBD1	CSVPTGGEAFF	TGCAGCGTTCCCACAGGGGGGGAAGCTTTCTTT
NA	TRBV19	TRBJ2-2	TRBD2	CASTPFGGDTGELFF	TGTGCCAGTACCCCCTTCGGGGGGGACACCGGGGAGCTGTTTTTT
few	TRBV28	TRBJ2-3	TRBD2	CASGSGEAHTDTQYF	TGTGCCAGCGGGAGCGGGGAGGCCCATACAGATACGCAGTATTTT
NA	TRBV6-1	TRBJ2-1	NA	CASRRSGSSYNEQFF	TGTGCCAGCAGAAGGTCGGGAAGCTCCTACAATGAGCAGTTCTTC
NA	TRBV5-6	TRBJ1-4	TRBD1	CASSFRTGANEKLFF	TGTGCCAGCAGCTTTCGGACAGGGGCTAATGAAAAACTGTTTTTT
many	TRBV10-3	TRBJ2-1	TRBD2	CAIRDLAGEPYNEQFF	TGTGCCATCAGGGACCTAGCGGGGGAACCATACAATGAGCAGTTCTTC
NA	TRBV4-3	TRBJ1-1	NA	CASSQTPGQNTEAFF	TGCGCCAGCAGCCAGACCCCGGGACAGAACACTGAAGCTTTCTTT
NA	TRBV7-6	TRBJ2-1	TRBD2	CASSLDPGLAGGPRHNEQFF	TGTGCCAGCAGCTTAGACCCGGGACTAGCGGGGGGGCCCCGCCACAATGAGCAGTTCTTC
NA	TRBV28	TRBJ1-5	TRBD1	CASRLEEQLGQGLQPQHF	TGTGCCAGCAGATTAGAGGAACAACTGGGACAGGGACTTCAGCCCCAGCATTTT
NA	TRBV28	TRBJ2-6	TRBD1	CAGSLRGTGSGGVSGANVLTF	TGTGCCGGCAGTTTACGCGGGACAGGGAGTGGGGGGGTCTCTGGGGCCAACGTCCTGACTTTC
many	TRBV7-3	TRBJ2-3	NA	CASSLGPIGVTDTQYF	TGTGCCAGCAGCTTGGGACCGATAGGCGTCACAGATACGCAGTATTTT
few	TRBV25-1	TRBJ2-7	TRBD1	CATSTTGEFYEQYF	TGTGCCACCTCCACGACAGGGGAGTTTTACGAGCAGTACTTC
once	TRBV6-2/TRBV6-3	TRBJ2-1	NA	CASSYRFIEQFF	TGTGCCAGCAGTTACAGGTTTATTGAGCAGTTCTTC
few	TRBV11-1	TRBJ1-1	NA	CASSLERVNWGNTEAFF	TGTGCCAGCAGCTTAGAGCGGGTGAACTGGGGGAACACTGAAGCTTTCTTT
NA	TRBV20-1	TRBJ2-7	TRBD2	CSASWYPRGGGPYEQYF	TGCAGTGCTAGTTGGTACCCCCGGGGGGGGGGGCCCTACGAGCAGTACTTC
few	TRBV5-4	TRBJ2-3	TRBD2	CASSFRRERGGLDTQYF	TGTGCCAGCAGCTTCCGGAGGGAGCGGGGGGGATTAGATACGCAGTATTTT
few	TRBV4-1	TRBJ1-2	TRBD1	CASSQGRGPGYTF	TGCGCCAGCAGCCAAGGCAGGGGGCCTGGCTACACCTTC